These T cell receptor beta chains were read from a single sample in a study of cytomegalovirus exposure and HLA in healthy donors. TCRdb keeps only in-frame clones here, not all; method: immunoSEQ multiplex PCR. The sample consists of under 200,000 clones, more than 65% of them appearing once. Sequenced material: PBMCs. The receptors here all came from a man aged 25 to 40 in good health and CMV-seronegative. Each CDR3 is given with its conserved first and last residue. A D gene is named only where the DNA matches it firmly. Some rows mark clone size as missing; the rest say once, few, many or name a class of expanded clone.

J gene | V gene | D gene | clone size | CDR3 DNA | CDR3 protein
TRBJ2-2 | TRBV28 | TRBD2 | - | TGTGCCACCAAGAACAGGCTAGCGGCGAACACCGGGGAGCTGTTTTTT | CATKNRLAANTGELFF
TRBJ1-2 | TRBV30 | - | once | TGTGCCTGGAGTGTGGGCCCTGGCCAAAACTATGGCTACACCTTC | CAWSVGPGQNYGYTF
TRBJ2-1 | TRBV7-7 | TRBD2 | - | TGTGCTAGCAGCTCGGGACTAGCAGGAGCTCGGAATGAGCAGTTCTTC | CASSSGLAGARNEQFF
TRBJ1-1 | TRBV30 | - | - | TGTGCCTGGGCCGGGGGGCGGGACACTGAAGCTTTCTTT | CAWAGGRDTEAFF
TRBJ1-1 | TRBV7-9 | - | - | TGTGCCAGCAGTTCAGGGTTCACTGAAGCTTTCTTT | CASSSGFTEAFF
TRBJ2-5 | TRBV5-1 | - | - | TGCGCCAGCAGCTTGGTTGCAAGGGGGGAGGGCCCACAAGAGACCCAGTACTTC | CASSLVARGEGPQETQYF
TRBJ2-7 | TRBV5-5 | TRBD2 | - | TGTGCCAGCAGCTTGTACTCTGGGGCTAGCGGGAGCTACGAGCAGTACTTC | CASSLYSGASGSYEQYF
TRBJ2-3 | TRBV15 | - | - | TGTGCCACCAGCCTCACTAGGCGGAGCACAGATACGCAGTATTTT | CATSLTRRSTDTQYF
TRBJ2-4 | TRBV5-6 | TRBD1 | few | TGTGCCAGCAGCCATGACAGGGGGGTGGCCAAAAACATTCAGTACTTC | CASSHDRGVAKNIQYF
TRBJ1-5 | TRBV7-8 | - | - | TGTGCCAGCGCGGGGACGACTAATCAGCCCCAGCATTTT | CASAGTTNQPQHF
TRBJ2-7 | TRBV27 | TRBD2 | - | TGTGCCAGTTGGACTAGCGGCTCCTACGAGCAGTACTTC | CASWTSGSYEQYF
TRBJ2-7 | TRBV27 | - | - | TGTGCCAGCAGTTTATCGGGCTTCTACGAGCAGTACTTC | CASSLSGFYEQYF
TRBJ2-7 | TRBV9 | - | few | TGTGCCAGCAGCCCCGCTGGAGACCCAACCTACGAGCAGTACTTC | CASSPAGDPTYEQYF
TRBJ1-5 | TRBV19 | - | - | TGTGCCAGTAGTATGGTTCACAGGGATAATAGCAATCAGCCCCAGCATTTT | CASSMVHRDNSNQPQHF
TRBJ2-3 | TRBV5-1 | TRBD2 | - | TGCGCCAGCCAAAGCGGGGGGGCGACAGATACGCAGTATTTT | CASQSGGATDTQYF
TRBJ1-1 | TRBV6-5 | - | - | TGTGCCAGCAGCGTGGGCGGGAGAGGTTTCTTT | CASSVGGRGFF
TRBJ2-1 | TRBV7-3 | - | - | TGTGCCAGCAGCTTAACCCTCAAGGGGGGGCTCAATGAGCAGTTCTTC | CASSLTLKGGLNEQFF
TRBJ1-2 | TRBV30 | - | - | TGTGCCTGGAGTGGGCTGCTTAACTATGGCTACACCTTC | CAWSGLLNYGYTF
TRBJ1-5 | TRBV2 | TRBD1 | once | TGTGCCAGCAGCTCGGACACAGGGGGCAGACAGCCCCAGCATTTT | CASSSDTGGRQPQHF
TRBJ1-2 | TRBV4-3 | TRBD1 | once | TGCGCCAGCAGCCAAGAGTTGGACAGGCCATATGGCTACACCTTC | CASSQELDRPYGYTF
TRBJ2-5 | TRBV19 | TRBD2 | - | TGTGCCAGTAGTATCGGACTAGCGGAGACCCAAGAGACCCAGTACTTC | CASSIGLAETQETQYF
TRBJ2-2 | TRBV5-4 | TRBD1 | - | TGTGCCAGCAGCGAAAGGACAGGGGGCTACACCGGGGAGCTGTTTTTT | CASSERTGGYTGELFF
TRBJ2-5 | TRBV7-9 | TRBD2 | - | TGTGCCAGCAGGCCTAGCGGGGGCGGCAAAGAGACCCAGTACTTC | CASRPSGGGKETQYF
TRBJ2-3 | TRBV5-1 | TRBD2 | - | TGCGCCAGCAGCTTGGGTTGGGGACTAGACACAGATACGCAGTATTTT | CASSLGWGLDTDTQYF
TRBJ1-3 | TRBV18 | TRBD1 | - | TGTGCCAGCTCACGAGGGGACAGGGGAAACACCATATATTTT | CASSRGDRGNTIYF
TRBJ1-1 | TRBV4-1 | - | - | TGCGCCAGCAGCCAGTCCGGGGGGACTGAAGCTTTCTTT | CASSQSGGTEAFF
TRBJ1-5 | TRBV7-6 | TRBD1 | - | TGTGCCAGCAGCTTGTGGACAGGGCAGCCCCAGCATTTT | CASSLWTGQPQHF
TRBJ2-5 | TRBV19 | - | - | TGTGCCAGTACCTCCGGGACAAGGGGTTTGGAGACCCAGTACTTC | CASTSGTRGLETQYF
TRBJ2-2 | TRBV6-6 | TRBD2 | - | TGTGCCAGCACCACTAGCGGGACATTAATTTCCGGGGAGCTGTTTTTT | CASTTSGTLISGELFF
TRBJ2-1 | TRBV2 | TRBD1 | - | TGTGCCAGCAGTATGGACAGGGTGAGGAATGAGCAGTTCTTC | CASSMDRVRNEQFF
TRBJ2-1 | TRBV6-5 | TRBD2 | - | TGTGCCAGCAGGACGGGACTAGCGGGGGGGAAGCAGTTCTTC | CASRTGLAGGKQFF
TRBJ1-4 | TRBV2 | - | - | TGTGCCAGCACCACAGGCCCCCTAGATCTGAGCAGGGCATTTTTT | CASTTGPLDLSRAFF
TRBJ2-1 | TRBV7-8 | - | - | TGTGCCAGCAGCCGACTCGATAACCCCCTTTTCTTC | CASSRLDNPLFF
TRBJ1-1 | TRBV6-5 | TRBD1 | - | TGTGCCAGCAGCACACAGGGGGCGCATACTGAAGCTTTCTTT | CASSTQGAHTEAFF
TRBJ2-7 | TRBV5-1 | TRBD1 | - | TGCGCCAGCAGCCAACCGGGACAGGGGACCTACGAGCAGTACTTC | CASSQPGQGTYEQYF
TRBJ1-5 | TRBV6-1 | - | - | TGTGCCAGCTCCCGACAGCTATCTAGCAATCAGCCCCAGCATTTT | CASSRQLSSNQPQHF
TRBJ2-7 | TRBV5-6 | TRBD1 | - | TGTGCCAGCAGCCGGCGGGACAGGGGGCAGTACTTC | CASSRRDRGQYF
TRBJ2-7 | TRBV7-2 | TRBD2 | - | TGTGCCAGCAGCTTAGAAGGGGTGGGTAGCGGGGGTCACTACTACGAGCAGTACTTC | CASSLEGVGSGGHYYEQYF
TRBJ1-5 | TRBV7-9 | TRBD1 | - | TGTGCCAGCAGTCAGGGGGCCAATCAGCCCCAGCATTTT | CASSQGANQPQHF
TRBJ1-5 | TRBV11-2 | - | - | TGTGCCAGCAGCTTGAAGGGGTCGCACAATCAGCCCCAGCATTTT | CASSLKGSHNQPQHF
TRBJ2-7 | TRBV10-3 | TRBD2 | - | TGTGCCATCGCTCCAACCGGGACTAGCGGTTCCTACGAGCAGTACTTC | CAIAPTGTSGSYEQYF
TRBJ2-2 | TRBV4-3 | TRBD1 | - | TGCGCCAGCAGCAAAGACAGGGGTATGGCCGGGGAGCTGTTTTTT | CASSKDRGMAGELFF
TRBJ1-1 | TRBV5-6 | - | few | TGTGCCAGCAGCTTTTGGGGGACTACGGCTTTCTTT | CASSFWGTTAFF
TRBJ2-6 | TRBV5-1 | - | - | TGCGCCAGCAGCTTGGCGAGTCACTCCTTTGGGGCCAACGTCCTGACTTTC | CASSLASHSFGANVLTF
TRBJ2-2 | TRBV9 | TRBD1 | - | TGTGCCAGCAGCGTCCGACAGGGCATCCCCGGGGAGCTGTTTTTT | CASSVRQGIPGELFF
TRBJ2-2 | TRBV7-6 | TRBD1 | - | TGTGCCAGCAGCTTAACCCCCCGACAGGGGGAAAACGGGGAGCTGTTTTTT | CASSLTPRQGENGELFF
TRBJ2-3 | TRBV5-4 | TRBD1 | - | TGTGCCAGCAGCCCCGGGACAGCTAGCACAGATACGCAGTATTTT | CASSPGTASTDTQYF
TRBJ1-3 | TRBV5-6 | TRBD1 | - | TGTGCCAGCAGCGATATTACGACAGGGCTCGGAAACACCATATATTTT | CASSDITTGLGNTIYF
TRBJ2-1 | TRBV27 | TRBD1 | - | TGTGCCAGCAGTTTATCCCCAGGGGGAAATGAGCAGTTCTTC | CASSLSPGGNEQFF
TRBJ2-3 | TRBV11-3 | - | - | TGTGCCAGCAGCTTGGAGAGTCGAACAGATACGCAGTATTTT | CASSLESRTDTQYF
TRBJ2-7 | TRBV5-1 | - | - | TGCGCCAGCAGCTTGACAGAACCCGGCTACGAGCAGTACTTC | CASSLTEPGYEQYF
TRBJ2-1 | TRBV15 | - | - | TGTGCCACCAGCAGACAGGGGAACAATGAGCAGTTCTTC | CATSRQGNNEQFF
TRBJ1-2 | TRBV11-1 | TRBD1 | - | TGTGCCAGCAGCCCACCCCGACCTCGGGACAGGACTCCTGATGGCTACACCTTC | CASSPPRPRDRTPDGYTF
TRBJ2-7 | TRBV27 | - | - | TGTGCCAGCAGTTTGCTCACCGGGACAAACTACGAGCAGTACTTC | CASSLLTGTNYEQYF
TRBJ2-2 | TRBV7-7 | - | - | TGTGCTAGCAGCCCGTCGACAGGGAACACCGGGGAGCTGTTTTTT | CASSPSTGNTGELFF
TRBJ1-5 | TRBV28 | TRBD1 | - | TGTGCCAGCAGTTTGGCGGGGACAGCACAAAATCAGCCCCAGCATTTT | CASSLAGTAQNQPQHF
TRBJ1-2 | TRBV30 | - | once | TGTGCCTGGGAACCGGGACACAACTATGGCTACACCTTC | CAWEPGHNYGYTF
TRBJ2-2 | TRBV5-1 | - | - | TGCGCCAGCAGCCCAAGTGGAAGCGGGAACACCGGGGAGCTGTTTTTT | CASSPSGSGNTGELFF
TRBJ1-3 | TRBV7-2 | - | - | TGTGCCAGCAGCTTAGCGGGGGGGGCTGGAAACACCATATATTTT | CASSLAGGAGNTIYF
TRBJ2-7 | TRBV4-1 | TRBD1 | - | TGCGCCAGCAGCCAAGGCGACAGGGGTTACGAGCAGTACTTC | CASSQGDRGYEQYF